The 11 T cell receptor beta chains below all came from one sample that was sequenced in a study of chemoradiotherapy in HPV16-positive cancers. Using immunoSEQ multiplex PCR, the repertoire was profiled, and TCRdb retains in-frame clones only, with some absent. The profile covers approximately 58,000 clones, with roughly nine tenths appearing a single time and roughly 3% taken by the ten largest. This specimen consisted of blood, obtained from a patient who underwent chemoradiotherapy. These TCRs come from a human donor with HPV-associated anogenital cancer.

The rearrangement joins TRBV10-3 to TRBJ1-6, with D unclear. The CDR3 sequence is 13 residues long. Per the germline V gene, CDR1 is ENHRY and CDR2 is SYGVKD. V gave up 7 bases and J gave up 6 bases, with 10 bases separating them. The CDR3 nucleotides are TGTGCCATCACGGACTTCAGTAATTCACCCCTCCACTTT. Amino acids: CAITDFSNSPLHF.

This clone has a single count. V gene TRBV6-6 combines with J gene TRBJ1-1; 7 nucleotides match TRBD1. V gave up 0 bases and J gave up 5 bases; unmatched junction bases: 0. This CDR3 has 13 residues. Germline V gene lookup returns CDR1 MNHNY and CDR2 SVGAGI (reference sequence). CDR3 sequence: CASSYSTGTEAFF. In DNA form, the CDR3 reads TGTGCCAGCAGTTACTCGACAGGGACTGAAGCTTTCTTT.

The rearrangement links TRBV29-1 to TRBJ1-3; D uncertain. Between the trimmed V and J ends, which lost 7 bases and 2 bases, there was a span of 9 bases. Germline CDR1 and CDR2: SQVTM and ANQGSEA. The CDR3 runs to 12 residues. The CDR3 protein is CSAGRAGNTIYF. The CDR3 coding sequence is TGCAGCGCCGGGAGGGCTGGAAACACCATATATTTT.

The CDR3 reads CASRPGRSGANVLTF. The DNA for the CDR3 is TGCGCCAGCAGACCAGGGCGCTCTGGGGCCAACGTCCTGACTTTC. This chain joins TRBV4-3 and TRBJ2-6, with a possible D match to TRBD1 (5 bases). In germline, CDR1 is LGHNA, CDR2 YSLEER. CDR3 size: 15 residues. Trimming cost V 6 bases and J 0 bases, with 9 bases left between them.

The CDR3 loop reads CASSIWTGAYSNQPQHF. The CDR3 region has the DNA TGTGCCAGTAGTATCTGGACAGGGGCTTATAGCAATCAGCCCCAGCATTTT. The genes are TRBV19 and TRBJ1-5, with 9 bases matching TRBD1. The germline gives CDR1 LNHDA, CDR2 SQIVND (reference sequence). The CDR3 loop spans 17 amino acids. The V and J ends lost 3 bases and 0 bases, in that order; junction bases with no gene match: 6.

V and J are TRBV14 and TRBJ2-1; TRBD1 matches 9 bases. The CDR3 is 16 residues long. CDR1 and CDR2 from the germline V gene are SGHDN and FVKESK. Trimming at V came to 2 bases and at J to 6 bases, leaving 8 bases not matched to a gene. The chain's CDR3 is CASSQHPGQGGNEQFF. The CDR3 region has the DNA TGTGCCAGCAGCCAACATCCGGGACAGGGTGGCAATGAGCAGTTCTTC.

CDR3 nucleotide sequence: TGTGCCAGCAGCTCGGAGCCGGGACAGGGATATGGCTACACCTTC. It translates to CASSSEPGQGYGYTF. The V and J genes are TRBV5-8 and TRBJ1-2; TRBD1 aligns across 9 bases. The germline CDR1 and CDR2 sequences are SGHTS and YDEGEE. The CDR3 is 15 residues long. With 3 bases clipped from V and 5 bases from J, the junction kept 8 bases outside the gene matches. The complete variable domain, with remaining parts taken from reference TRBV5-8 and TRBJ1-2, reads EAGVTQSPTHLIKTRGQQATLRCSPISGHTSVYWYQQALGLGLQFLLWYDEGEERNRGNFPPRFSGRQFPNYSSELNVNALELEDSALYLCASSSEPGQGYGYTFGSGTRLTVV.

The chain joins TRBV6-6 to TRBJ2-3; D is tentatively TRBD1 or TRBD2 (5 bases each). The V gene's germline CDR1 is MNHNY and CDR2 SVGAGI (reference sequence). Trimming left V 6 bases short and J 1 base short, with 14 bases between. The CDR3 totals 15 residues. DNA of the CDR3: TGTGCCAGCAGCACCATGGGGGTTGGCACAGATACGCAGTATTTT. This gives the protein CASSTMGVGTDTQYF.

V usage is TRBV14 and J usage is TRBJ1-6; 7 bases line up with TRBD1. With 1 base clipped from V and 11 bases from J, the junction kept 5 bases outside the gene matches. Germline lookup yields CDR1 SGHDN and CDR2 FVKESK. CDR3 length: 14 residues. DNA of the CDR3: TGTGCCAGCAGCCAAGGCAGGGGGACGCCACCCCTCCACTTT. As protein: CASSQGRGTPPLHF. Full variable domain (remainder filled in from reference TRBV14 and TRBJ1-6): EAGVTQFPSHSVIEKGQTVTLRCDPISGHDNLYWYRRVMGKEIKFLLHFVKESKQDESGMPNNRFLAERTGGTYSTLKVQPAELEDSGVYFCASSQGRGTPPLHFGNGTRLTVT.

The V and J genes are TRBV2 and TRBJ1-2, with TRBD1 as a possible D gene (6 bases). The V gene's germline CDR1 is SNHLY and CDR2 FYNNEI. The germline V and J ends were trimmed by 6 bases and 8 bases, with 10 bases remaining between them. CDR3 size: 11 residues. CDR3 sequence reads: CASRAGAGYTF. In nucleotides, the CDR3 is TGTGCCAGCAGGGCAGGGGCCGGCTACACCTTC.

This rearrangement joins TRBV28 to TRBJ2-2; 8 nucleotides align to TRBD2. The germline gives CDR1 MDHEN, CDR2 SYDVKM. Unmatched junction bases numbered 5, after V lost 3 bases and J lost 5 bases. CDR3 size: 15 residues. The CDR3 DNA sequence: TGTGCCAGCAGTTTGGGAGGCGGGGGGACCGGGGAGCTGTTTTTT. Translated: CASSLGGGGTGELFF. The entire variable domain, with the rest obtained from reference TRBV28 and TRBJ2-2, is as follows: DVKVTQSSRYLVKRTGEKVFLECVQDMDHENMFWYRQDPGLGLRLIYFSYDVKMKEKGDIPEGYSVSREKKERFSLILESASTNQTSMYLCASSLGGGGTGELFFGEGSRLTVL.